The rows below give T cell receptor beta chains drawn from one sample of a study of blood T cell repertoires in COVID-19. Libraries were prepared by immunoSEQ multiplex PCR; TCRdb keeps only in-frame clonotypes and omits some of them. The sample has over 200,000 clones, roughly nine tenths seen once; the top ten hold approximately 3.3%. The sequencing sample was made of PBMCs or T cells enriched from blood (not recorded which). The receptors derive from a woman aged 45 to 65 in a cohort exposed to, infected with or recovered from COVID-19 (not recorded which). The CDR3 runs from the conserved cysteine through the conserved F or W.

j_call,v_call,cdr3_aa
TRBJ1-1,TRBV6-5,CASSYLPLGGNTEAFF
TRBJ1-2,TRBV7-2,CASSSTGTSGYTF
TRBJ1-5,TRBV6-2/TRBV6-3,CASSYGGWSYQPQHF
TRBJ1-1,TRBV5-4,CASSGDRGPNTEAFF
TRBJ1-1,TRBV7-9,CASSPDRGRQAFF
TRBJ1-6,TRBV7-9,CASSPLSTGAGSPLHF
TRBJ1-6,TRBV7-2,CASSVSRTSSHSPLHF
TRBJ1-1,TRBV19,CASISGHRWNTEAFF
TRBJ1-5,TRBV29-1,CSVEGTPYGPPQHF
TRBJ2-2,TRBV14,CASRYYTGELFF
TRBJ2-2,TRBV5-4,CASTDLAGNTGELFF
TRBJ1-2,TRBV10-3,CAISDKEYGYTF
TRBJ2-2,TRBV27,CATGAGGQGSGELFF
TRBJ1-6,TRBV11-2,CASSQNSRGKDNSPLHF
TRBJ2-7,TRBV3-1/TRBV3-2,CASSQGPRGKDF
TRBJ1-1,TRBV4-3,CASRLGARATEAFF
TRBJ1-2,TRBV5-4,CASSLRGNYGYTF
TRBJ1-2,TRBV19,CASSQDRVGYTF
TRBJ1-4,TRBV28,CASSLPQGGNEKLFF
TRBJ1-2,TRBV28,CASTAVGGYTF
TRBJ1-5,TRBV6-6,CASTSGGSTNQPQHF
TRBJ1-2,TRBV6-2/TRBV6-3,CASSLRTGSAGYTF
TRBJ2-3,TRBV27,CASSFLRGGRTDTQYF
TRBJ1-6,TRBV7-8,CASSPGTGDSPLHF
TRBJ2-7,TRBV6-5,CASKPGQGSYEQYF
TRBJ2-1,TRBV5-4,CASSFLSGDYNEQFF
TRBJ2-1,TRBV9,CASSVALAGSYNEQFF
TRBJ1-4,TRBV5-1,CASSYTGDGEKLFF
TRBJ2-7,TRBV5-1,CASSSTYEQYF
TRBJ2-2,TRBV3-1/TRBV3-2,CASSQVGAGGRTGELFF
TRBJ1-1,TRBV7-2,CASSLGIGTGTEAFF
TRBJ2-3,TRBV12-3/TRBV12-4,CASSASLTDTQYF
TRBJ1-3,TRBV19,CASRFYSGNTIYF
TRBJ1-5,TRBV12-3/TRBV12-4,CASSLGGAQHF
TRBJ1-2,TRBV5-4,CASSLALSNYGYTF